Shown below are 14 T cell receptor beta chains from a single sample sequenced in a study of T cell responses to AZD1222 COVID-19 vaccine. Generated by immunoSEQ multiplex PCR, the TCRdb table keeps only in-frame clones and is missing some. The sample has 100,000 to 130,000 clones; 87% are singletons. The starting material was peripheral blood, obtained 28 days after the second AZD1222 dose. Every receptor here comes from an adult who received the AZD1222 COVID-19 vaccine.

This chain joins TRBV3-1 (or the pseudogene TRBV3-2) and TRBJ1-1; D gene ambiguous. The CDR3 covers 16 residues. V gave up 0 bases and J gave up 0 bases, with 11 bases separating them. The germline CDR1 and CDR2 sequences are LGHDT and YNNKEL (reference sequence). The CDR3 region has the DNA TGTGCCAGCAGCCAAGACGGCGGGGTAATGAACACTGAAGCTTTCTTT. The encoded protein is CASSQDGGVMNTEAFF.

V usage is TRBV2 and J usage is TRBJ2-1, with D tentatively TRBD1 (6 bases). The V end lost 6 bases, the J end lost 6 bases, and 12 bases lay between the germline ends. CDR3 length equals 13 residues. Germline loops: CDR1 SNHLY, CDR2 FYNNEI. The CDR3: CASRKDSLNEQFF. As DNA, the CDR3 is TGTGCCAGCAGGAAGGACAGCCTCAATGAGCAGTTCTTC.

The V and J genes are TRBV5-1 and TRBJ1-3, with D perhaps TRBD1 (6 bases). V shed 1 base and J shed 4 bases, with 18 bases lying between them. There are 17 residues in the CDR3. The germline CDR1 and CDR2 sequences are SGHRS and YFSETQ. The CDR3 nucleotides are TGCGCCAGCAGCTTGTGGGGTCCCCAGGGGTCGGGAAACACCATATATTTT. Translated, it gives CASSLWGPQGSGNTIYF. Full variable domain (remainder filled in from reference TRBV5-1 and TRBJ1-3): KAGVTQTPRYLIKTRGQQVTLSCSPISGHRSVSWYQQTPGQGLQFLFEYFSETQRNKGNFPGRFSGRQFSNSRSEMNVSTLELGDSALYLCASSLWGPQGSGNTIYFGEGSWLTVV.

The chain has TRBV7-8 and TRBJ1-5; D gene unclear. This CDR3 contains 15 residues. Germline values: CDR1 SGHVS, CDR2 FQNEAQ. The ends were cut back, 2 bases at V and 3 bases at J, with 11 bases in the middle. CDR3 sequence (DNA): TGTGCCAGCAGCTTAACAGAACAGAACAATCAGCCCCAGCATTTT. This translates into CASSLTEQNNQPQHF. Looking up the rest from reference TRBV7-8 and TRBJ1-5 gives the full variable domain: GAGVSQSPRYKVAKRGQDVALRCDPISGHVSLFWYQQALGQGPEFLTYFQNEAQLDKSGLPSDRFFAERPEGSVSTLKIQRTQQEDSAVYLCASSLTEQNNQPQHFGDGTRLSIL.

The V call is TRBV15, the J call TRBJ1-3, with TRBD1 identical over 8 bases. The CDR3 runs to 15 residues. Trimming cost V 3 bases and J 4 bases; bases outside gene matches: 5. The germline CDR1 and CDR2 sequences are LNHNV and YYDKDF (reference sequence). The CDR3 DNA follows: TGTGCCACCAGCAGCCTGACAGGGGCAGGAAACACCATATATTTT. Its translation: CATSSLTGAGNTIYF.

This chain uses TRBV3-1 (or the pseudogene TRBV3-2) with TRBJ2-7; D could derive from TRBD1 or TRBD2 (5 bases each). V lost 4 bases, J lost 2 bases, and 9 bases lay in between. Germline-derived CDR1 and CDR2 are LGHDT and YNNKEL (reference sequence). The CDR3 covers 13 residues. CDR3 protein: CASSPGPTYEQYF. In nucleotides, the CDR3 is TGTGCCAGCAGCCCGGGGCCAACCTACGAGCAGTACTTC.

The V gene is TRBV4-1, the J gene TRBJ1-2, with no clear D. Germline-derived CDR1 and CDR2 are MGHRA and YSYEKL. The CDR3 is 12 amino acids. Trimming took 4 bases from V and 7 from J, leaving 10 bases between them. DNA for the CDR3: TGCGCCAGCAGCCCTACGGGCGGTGGCTACACCTTC. The encoded protein is CASSPTGGGYTF.

CDR3 sequence reads: CASSLFGAANTEAFF. The DNA of the CDR3 is TGTGCCAGCAGTTTATTCGGGGCGGCGAACACTGAAGCTTTCTTT. The chain links TRBV27 to TRBJ1-1; D might be TRBD1 (5 bases). CDR3 length: 15 amino acids. Germline lookup yields CDR1 MNHEY and CDR2 SMNVEV (reference sequence). With 1 base removed from V and 1 base from J, the gap between germline ends came to 10 bases.

The chain recombines TRBV27 with TRBJ1-5; D call uncertain. This CDR3 is built from 15 residues. V lost 6 bases, J lost 0 bases, and 12 bases lay in between. CDR1 and CDR2 (germline): MNHEY, SMNVEV (reference sequence). CDR3 protein: CASRSTPYSNQPQHF. The CDR3 DNA reads TGTGCCAGCAGATCGACACCATATAGCAATCAGCCCCAGCATTTT.

The chain recombines TRBV5-1 with TRBJ2-6; D is possibly TRBD1 (7 bases). V lost 6 bases to trimming and J lost 3 bases, with 19 bases between them. The CDR3 extends over 17 amino acids. The germline V gene encodes CDR1 SGHRS and CDR2 YFSETQ. CDR3 protein: CASTQGTGSFGANVLTF. CDR3 bases: TGCGCCAGCACACAGGGGACTGGAAGTTTTGGGGCCAACGTCCTGACTTTC.

This clone was found once. The chain couples TRBV28 to TRBJ1-5, with TRBD1 as a possible D gene (5 bases). The germline V and J ends were trimmed by 5 bases and 0 bases, with 11 bases remaining between them. Germline CDR1 is MDHEN and CDR2 is SYDVKM. This CDR3 is 15 amino acids long. The CDR3 here is CASSERQNSNQPQHF. CDR3 bases: TGTGCCAGCAGTGAACGACAGAATAGCAATCAGCCCCAGCATTTT.

The genes are TRBV5-1 and TRBJ1-4; D ambiguous. CDR1 and CDR2 (germline): SGHRS, YFSETQ. The CDR3 has 14 residues. Trimming took 2 bases from V and 8 from J, leaving 13 bases between them. The CDR3 protein is CASSFAPLAEKLFF. The DNA of the CDR3 is TGCGCCAGCAGCTTCGCCCCACTCGCGGAAAAACTGTTTTTT.

The sample holds one count of this clone. The chain joins TRBV27 to TRBJ2-3, with D perhaps matching TRBD2 (7 bases). This CDR3 contains 15 residues. The V end lost 6 bases, the J end lost 2 bases, and 15 bases lay between the germline ends. Germline-derived CDR1 and CDR2 are MNHEY and SMNVEV (reference sequence). Here the CDR3 reads CASSRVGGATDTQYF. The CDR3 DNA reads as TGTGCCAGCAGCAGGGTTGGGGGGGCCACAGATACGCAGTATTTT.

This clone has more than one count but fewer than ten. The chain carries TRBV6-5 and TRBJ1-2; D might be TRBD1 (5 bases). V was cut by 4 bases and J by 2 bases, with 11 bases left in between. Germline CDR1 is MNHEY and CDR2 is SVGAGI. This CDR3 contains 14 residues. The CDR3 DNA is TGTGCCAGCAGTTTCTCAGGGAAGAACTATGGCTACACCTTC. Translated, it gives CASSFSGKNYGYTF.